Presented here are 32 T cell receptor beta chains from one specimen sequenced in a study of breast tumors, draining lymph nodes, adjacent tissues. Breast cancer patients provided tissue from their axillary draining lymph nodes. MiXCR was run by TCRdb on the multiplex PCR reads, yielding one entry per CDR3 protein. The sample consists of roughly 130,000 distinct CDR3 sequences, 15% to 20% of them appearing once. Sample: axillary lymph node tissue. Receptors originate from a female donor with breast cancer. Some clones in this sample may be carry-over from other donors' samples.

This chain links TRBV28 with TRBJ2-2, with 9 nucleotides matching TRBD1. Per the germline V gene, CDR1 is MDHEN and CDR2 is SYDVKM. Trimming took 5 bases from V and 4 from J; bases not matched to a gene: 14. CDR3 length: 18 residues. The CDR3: CASSTTSGTGLSTGELFF. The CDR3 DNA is TGTGCCAGCAGTACTACGTCCGGGACAGGGTTGAGCACCGGGGAGCTGTTTTTT. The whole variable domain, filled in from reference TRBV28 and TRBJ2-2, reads DVKVTQSSRYLVKRTGEKVFLECVQDMDHENMFWYRQDPGLGLRLIYFSYDVKMKEKGDIPEGYSVSREKKERFSLILESASTNQTSMYLCASSTTSGTGLSTGELFFGEGSRLTVL.

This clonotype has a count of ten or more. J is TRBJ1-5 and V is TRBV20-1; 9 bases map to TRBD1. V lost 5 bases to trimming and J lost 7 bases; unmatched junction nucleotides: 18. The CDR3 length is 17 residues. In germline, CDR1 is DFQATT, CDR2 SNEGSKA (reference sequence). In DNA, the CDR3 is TGCAGTGCTCTTTCAGGCTACCGGGACAGGGAAAAACAGCCCCAGCATTTT. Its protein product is CSALSGYRDREKQPQHF.

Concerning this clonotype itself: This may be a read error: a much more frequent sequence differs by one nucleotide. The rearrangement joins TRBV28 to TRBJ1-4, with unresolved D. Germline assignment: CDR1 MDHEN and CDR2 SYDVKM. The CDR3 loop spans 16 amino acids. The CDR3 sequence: CASRTAEAATDEKLFF. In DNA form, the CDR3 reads TGTGCCAGCAGAACCGCGGAGGCAGCAACTGATGAAAAACTGTTTTTT.

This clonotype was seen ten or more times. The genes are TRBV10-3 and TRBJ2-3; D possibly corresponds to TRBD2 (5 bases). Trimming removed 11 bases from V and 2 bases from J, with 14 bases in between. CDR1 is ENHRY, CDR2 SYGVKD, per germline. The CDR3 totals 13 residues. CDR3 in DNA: TGTGCCGCCGGTCCCGGGGACACAGATACGCAGTATTTT. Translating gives CAAGPGDTDTQYF.

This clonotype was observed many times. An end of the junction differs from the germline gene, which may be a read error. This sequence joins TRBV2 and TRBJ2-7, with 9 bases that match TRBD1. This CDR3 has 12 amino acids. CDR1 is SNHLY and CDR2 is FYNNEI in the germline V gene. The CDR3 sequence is CASNRDRVDWDF. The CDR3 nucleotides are TGTGCCAGCAATCGGGACAGGGTGGACTGGGACTTC.

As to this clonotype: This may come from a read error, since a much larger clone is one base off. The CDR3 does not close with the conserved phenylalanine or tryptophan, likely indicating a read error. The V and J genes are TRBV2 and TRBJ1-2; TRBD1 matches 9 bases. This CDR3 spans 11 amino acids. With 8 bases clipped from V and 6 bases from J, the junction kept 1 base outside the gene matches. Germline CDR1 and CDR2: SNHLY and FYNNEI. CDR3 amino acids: CASGTGNGYTL. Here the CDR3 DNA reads TGTGCCAGCGGGACAGGGAATGGCTACACCCTC.

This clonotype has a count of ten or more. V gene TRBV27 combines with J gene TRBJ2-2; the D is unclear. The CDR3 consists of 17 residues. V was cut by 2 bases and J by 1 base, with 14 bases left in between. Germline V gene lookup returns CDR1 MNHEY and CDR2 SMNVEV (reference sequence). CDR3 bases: TGTGCCAGCAGTTTAGGAGTCGACGCAGGGAACACCGGGGAGCTGTTTTTT. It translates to CASSLGVDAGNTGELFF.

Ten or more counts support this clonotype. CDR3 region: CASSIRGGQSYEQYF. The CDR3 DNA reads TGTGCCAGTAGTATAAGGGGCGGGCAGTCCTACGAGCAGTACTTC. The chain combines TRBV19 with TRBJ2-7; D is tentatively TRBD1 or TRBD2 (5 bases each). Germline CDR1 reads LNHDA; CDR2 reads SQIVND (reference sequence). The CDR3 is 15 residues long. V dropped 2 bases and J dropped 1 base, with 12 bases sitting between them.

The CDR3 DNA reads TGCGCCAGCAGCCCCAGCAACGAGAGCTACAATGAGCAGTTCTTC. As protein: CASSPSNESYNEQFF. The rearrangement links TRBV4-1 to TRBJ2-1; D unresolved. Per germline, CDR1 MGHRA and CDR2 YSYEKL. Trimming pared 4 bases from V and 3 bases from J, leaving 13 bases between. This CDR3 comprises 15 residues.

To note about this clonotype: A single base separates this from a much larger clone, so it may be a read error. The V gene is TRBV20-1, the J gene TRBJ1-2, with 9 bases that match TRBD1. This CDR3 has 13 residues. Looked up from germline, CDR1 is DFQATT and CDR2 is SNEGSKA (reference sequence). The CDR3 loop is CSAREDRGYSYTF. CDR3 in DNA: TGCAGTGCTAGAGAGGACAGGGGCTATAGCTACACCTTC.

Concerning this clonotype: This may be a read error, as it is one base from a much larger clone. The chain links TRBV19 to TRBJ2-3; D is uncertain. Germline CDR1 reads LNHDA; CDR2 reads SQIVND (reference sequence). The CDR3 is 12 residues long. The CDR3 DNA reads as TGTGTCAGTAGTTGGGGCACAGATACGCAGTATTTT. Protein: CVSSWGTDTQYF. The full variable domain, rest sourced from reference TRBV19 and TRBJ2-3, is DGGITQSPKYLFRKEGQNVTLSCEQNLNHDAMYWYRQDPGQGLRLIYYSQIVNDFQKGDIAEGYSVSREKKESFPLTVTSAQKNPTAFYLCVSSWGTDTQYFGPGTRLTVL.

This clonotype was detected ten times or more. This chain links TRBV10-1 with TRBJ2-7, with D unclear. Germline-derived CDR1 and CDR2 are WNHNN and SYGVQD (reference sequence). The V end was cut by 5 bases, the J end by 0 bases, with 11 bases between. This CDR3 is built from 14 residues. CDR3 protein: CASSKDPSSYEQYF. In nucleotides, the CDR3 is TGCGCCAGCAGTAAGGATCCAAGCTCCTACGAGCAGTACTTC.

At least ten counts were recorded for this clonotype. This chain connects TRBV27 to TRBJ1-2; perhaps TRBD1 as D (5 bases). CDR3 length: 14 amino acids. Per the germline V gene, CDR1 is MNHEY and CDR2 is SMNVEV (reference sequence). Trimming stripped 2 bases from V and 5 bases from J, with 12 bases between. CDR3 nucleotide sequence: TGTGCCAGCAGTTTAAAGGGGACTGCTTATGGCTACACCTTC. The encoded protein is CASSLKGTAYGYTF.

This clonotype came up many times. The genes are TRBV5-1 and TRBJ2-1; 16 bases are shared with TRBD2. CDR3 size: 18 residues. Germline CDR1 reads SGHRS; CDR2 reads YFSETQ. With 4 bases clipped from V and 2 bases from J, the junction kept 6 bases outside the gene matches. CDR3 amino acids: CASSPGTSGRVAYNEQFF. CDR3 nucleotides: TGCGCCAGCAGCCCGGGGACTAGCGGGAGGGTCGCCTACAATGAGCAGTTCTTC.

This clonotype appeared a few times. CDR3 nucleotides: TGTGCCAGCAGTGAAGCGGCGAACCTCAATGAGCAGTTCTTC. Translated, it gives CASSEAANLNEQFF. This chain uses TRBV6-1 with TRBJ2-1; D not certain. V was clipped by 0 bases and J by 6 bases, with 9 bases between them. Germline CDR1 MNHNS, CDR2 SASEGT. The CDR3 is 14 residues long.

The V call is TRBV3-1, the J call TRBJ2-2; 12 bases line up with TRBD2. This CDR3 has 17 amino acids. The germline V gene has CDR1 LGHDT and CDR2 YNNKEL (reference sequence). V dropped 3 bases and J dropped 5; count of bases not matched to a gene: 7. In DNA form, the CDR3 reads TGTGCCAGCAGCCACGACTCCGGGACTAGCGGGACCGGGGAGCTGTTTTTT. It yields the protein CASSHDSGTSGTGELFF.

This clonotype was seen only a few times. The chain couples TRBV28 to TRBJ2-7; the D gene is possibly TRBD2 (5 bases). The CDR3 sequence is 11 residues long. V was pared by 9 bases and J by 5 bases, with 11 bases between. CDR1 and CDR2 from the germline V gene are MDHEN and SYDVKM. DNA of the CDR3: TGTGCCAGTAGCGTAAGAGACGAGCAGTACTTC. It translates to CASSVRDEQYF.

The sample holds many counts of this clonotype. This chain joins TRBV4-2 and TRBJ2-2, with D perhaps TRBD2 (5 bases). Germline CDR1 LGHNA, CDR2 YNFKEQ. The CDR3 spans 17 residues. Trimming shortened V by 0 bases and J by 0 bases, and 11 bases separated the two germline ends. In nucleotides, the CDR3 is TGTGCCAGCAGCCAAGAATTAGTGGGAGCGAACACCGGGGAGCTGTTTTTT. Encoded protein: CASSQELVGANTGELFF.

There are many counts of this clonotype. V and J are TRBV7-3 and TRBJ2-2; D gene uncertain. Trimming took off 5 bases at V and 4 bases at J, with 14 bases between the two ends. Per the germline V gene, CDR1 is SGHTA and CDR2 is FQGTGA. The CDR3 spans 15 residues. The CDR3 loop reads CASSQKGPLTGELFF. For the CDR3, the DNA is TGTGCCAGCAGCCAAAAAGGACCGCTCACCGGGGAGCTGTTTTTT.

The CDR3 nucleotides read TGTGCCAGCGGTGCTTTGGGGCGAGGGACAGATACGCAGTATTTT. Translation gives CASGALGRGTDTQYF. This sequence joins TRBV27 and TRBJ2-3; D could derive from TRBD1 or TRBD2 (5 bases each). The germline V and J ends were trimmed by 8 bases and 3 bases, with 18 bases remaining between them. CDR3 length equals 15 residues. Germline V gene data show CDR1 as MNHEY and CDR2 as SMNVEV (reference sequence).

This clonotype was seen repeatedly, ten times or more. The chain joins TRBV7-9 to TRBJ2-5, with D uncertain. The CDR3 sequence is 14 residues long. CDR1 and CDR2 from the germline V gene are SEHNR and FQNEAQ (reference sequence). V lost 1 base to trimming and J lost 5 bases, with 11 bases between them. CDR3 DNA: TGTGCCAGCAGCTTAGACCCGTACGGGGAGACCCAGTACTTC. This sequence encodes CASSLDPYGETQYF.

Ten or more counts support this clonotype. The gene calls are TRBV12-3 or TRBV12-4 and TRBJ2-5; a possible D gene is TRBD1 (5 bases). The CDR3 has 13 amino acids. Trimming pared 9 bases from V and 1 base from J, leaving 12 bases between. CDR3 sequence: CASRRGTQETQYF. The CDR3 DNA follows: TGTGCCAGTAGAAGGGGAACCCAAGAGACCCAGTACTTC.

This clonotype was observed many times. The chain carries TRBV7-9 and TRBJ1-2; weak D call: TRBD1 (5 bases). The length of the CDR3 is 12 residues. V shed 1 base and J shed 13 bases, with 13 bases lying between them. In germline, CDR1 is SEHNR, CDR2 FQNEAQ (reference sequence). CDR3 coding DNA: TGTGCCAGCAGCTTAGAGAGCAGGGATCCCACCTTC. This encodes CASSLESRDPTF.

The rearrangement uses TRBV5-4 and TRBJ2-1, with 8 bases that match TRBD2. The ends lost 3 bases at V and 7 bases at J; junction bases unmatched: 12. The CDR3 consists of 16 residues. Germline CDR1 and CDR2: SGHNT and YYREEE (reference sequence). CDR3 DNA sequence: TGTGCCAGCAGCTCGGGACTAGTGGGGCTTCGGAATGAGCAGTTCTTC. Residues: CASSSGLVGLRNEQFF.

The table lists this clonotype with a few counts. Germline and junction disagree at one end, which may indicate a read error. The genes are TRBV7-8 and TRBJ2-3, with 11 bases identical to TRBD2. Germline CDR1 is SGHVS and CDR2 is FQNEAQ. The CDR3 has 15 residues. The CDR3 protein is CASSPGLAGTDTRYF. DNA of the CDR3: TGTGCCAGCAGCCCCGGACTAGCGGGCACAGATACGCGGTATTTT.

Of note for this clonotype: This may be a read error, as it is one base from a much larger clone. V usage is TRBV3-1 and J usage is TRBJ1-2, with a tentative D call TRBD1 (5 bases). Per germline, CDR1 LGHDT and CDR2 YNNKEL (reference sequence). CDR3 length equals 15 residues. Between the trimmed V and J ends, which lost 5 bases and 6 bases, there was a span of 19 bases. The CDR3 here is CASSDDYGPRDGYTF. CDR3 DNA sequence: TGTGCCAGCAGCGATGACTACGGGCCCAGGGATGGCTACACCTTC.

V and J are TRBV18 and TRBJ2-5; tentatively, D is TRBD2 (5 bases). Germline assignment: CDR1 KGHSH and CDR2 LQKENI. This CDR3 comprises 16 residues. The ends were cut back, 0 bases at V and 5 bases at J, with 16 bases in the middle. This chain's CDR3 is CASSPPKGAAGETQYF. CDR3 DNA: TGTGCCAGCTCACCACCCAAGGGAGCGGCCGGGGAGACCCAGTACTTC.

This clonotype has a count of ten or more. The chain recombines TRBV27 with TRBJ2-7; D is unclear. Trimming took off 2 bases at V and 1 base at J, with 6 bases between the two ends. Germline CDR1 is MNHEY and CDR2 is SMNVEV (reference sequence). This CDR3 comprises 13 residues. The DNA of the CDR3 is TGTGCCAGCAGTTTAGGGTTGTCCTACGAGCAGTACTTC. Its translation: CASSLGLSYEQYF.

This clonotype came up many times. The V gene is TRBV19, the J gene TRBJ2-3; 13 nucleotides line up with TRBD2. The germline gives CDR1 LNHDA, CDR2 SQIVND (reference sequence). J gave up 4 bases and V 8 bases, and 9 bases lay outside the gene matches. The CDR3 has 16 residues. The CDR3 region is CASGGTSGVRSDTQYF. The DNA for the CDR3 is TGTGCCAGTGGCGGGACTAGCGGGGTCCGTTCAGATACGCAGTATTTT.

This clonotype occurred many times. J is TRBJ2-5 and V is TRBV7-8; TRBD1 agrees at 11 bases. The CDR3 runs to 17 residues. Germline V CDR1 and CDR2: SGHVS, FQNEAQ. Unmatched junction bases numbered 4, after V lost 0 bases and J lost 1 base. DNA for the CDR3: TGTGCCAGCAGCTTAGCGCGGACAGGGGGCACCCAAGAGACCCAGTACTTC. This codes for CASSLARTGGTQETQYF.

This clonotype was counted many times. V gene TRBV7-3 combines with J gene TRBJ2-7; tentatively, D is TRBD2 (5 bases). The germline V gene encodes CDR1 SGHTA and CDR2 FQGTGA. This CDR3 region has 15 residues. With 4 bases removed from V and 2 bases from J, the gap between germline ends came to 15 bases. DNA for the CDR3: TGTGCCAGCAGCTCCATGGTGGGAGTGGCCTACGAGCAGTACTTC. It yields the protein CASSSMVGVAYEQYF.

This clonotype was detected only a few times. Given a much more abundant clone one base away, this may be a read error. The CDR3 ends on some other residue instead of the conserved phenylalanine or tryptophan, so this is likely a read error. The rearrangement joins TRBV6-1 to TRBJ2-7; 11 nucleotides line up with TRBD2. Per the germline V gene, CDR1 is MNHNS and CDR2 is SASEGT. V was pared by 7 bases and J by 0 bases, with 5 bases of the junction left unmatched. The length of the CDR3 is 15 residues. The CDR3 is CASTKTSGASYEQYL. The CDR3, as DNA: TGTGCCAGCACGAAGACTAGCGGGGCCTCCTACGAGCAGTACCTC.